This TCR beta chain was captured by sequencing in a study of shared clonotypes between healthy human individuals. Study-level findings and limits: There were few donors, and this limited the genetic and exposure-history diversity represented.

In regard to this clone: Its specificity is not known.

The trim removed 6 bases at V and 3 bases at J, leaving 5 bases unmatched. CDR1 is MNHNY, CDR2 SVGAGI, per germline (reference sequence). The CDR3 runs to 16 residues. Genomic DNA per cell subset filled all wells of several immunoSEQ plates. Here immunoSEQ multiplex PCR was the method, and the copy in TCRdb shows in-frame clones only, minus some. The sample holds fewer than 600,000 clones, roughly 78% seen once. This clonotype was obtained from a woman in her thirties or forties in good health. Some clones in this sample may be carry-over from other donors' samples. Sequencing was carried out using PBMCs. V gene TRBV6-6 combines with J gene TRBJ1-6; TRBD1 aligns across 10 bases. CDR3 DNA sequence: TGTGCCAGCAGACCGACAGGGGGCTACTATAATTCACCCCTCCACTTT. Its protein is CASRPTGGYYNSPLHF.